The 21 T cell receptor beta chains below were found in one sample sequenced in a study of CD8 T cells in ankylosing spondylitis. TCRdb independently ran MiXCR on the 5' RACE reads; one entry per CDR3 protein. The data show about 240,000 distinct CDR3 sequences, around 9.2% seen once. The sample taken for sequencing was blood, either unsorted or a sorted T cell fraction (not recorded which). The receptors were sampled from a male donor with ankylosing spondylitis or in good health (not recorded which).

This clonotype was counted at least ten times. This rearrangement joins TRBV21-1 to TRBJ2-7; no check of the table's D call, TRBD1, against the DNA was made. TRBV21-1 is assigned pseudogene status. This CDR3 contains 17 residues. CDR3 residues: CASSNAGQGSPGDEQYF. CDR3 coding DNA: TGTGCCAGCAGCAATGCTGGACAGGGTTCTCCTGGGGACGAGCAGTACTTC.

This clonotype was seen at least ten times. The chain employs TRBV7-2 and TRBJ2-3, with TRBD1 as a possible D gene (5 bases). Germline-derived CDR1 and CDR2 are SGHTA and FQGNSA. This CDR3 has 12 residues. The V end was cut by 5 bases, the J end by 5 bases, with 8 bases between. The CDR3, as DNA: TGTGCCAGCAGCCGCCAGGGAGATACGCAGTATTTT. Its translation: CASSRQGDTQYF.

This clonotype was observed a few times. The chain joins TRBV19 to TRBJ1-5; 10 nucleotides align to TRBD1. J lost 2 bases, V lost 9 bases, and 4 bases had no gene match. The CDR3 sequence is 14 residues long. Germline lookup yields CDR1 LNHDA and CDR2 SQIVND (reference sequence). CDR3 DNA: TGTGCCAGCTATGACAGGGGGCGCAATCAGCCCCAGCATTTT. As protein: CASYDRGRNQPQHF.

The chain combines TRBV7-2 with TRBJ2-3; no clear D gene. Germline V gives CDR1 SGHTA, CDR2 FQGNSA. This CDR3 is 13 amino acids long. V was shortened by 4 bases and J by 5 bases, with 10 bases between the two germline ends. The CDR3 bases are TGTGCCAGCAGCTCTCACAGCCTAGATACGCAGTATTTT. It encodes CASSSHSLDTQYF.

This clonotype was counted many times. This chain uses TRBV4-3 with TRBJ2-2, with D possibly being TRBD1 (5 bases). CDR3 length equals 17 residues. The germline CDR1 and CDR2 sequences are LGHNA and YSLEER. Trimming stripped 0 bases from V and 1 base from J, with 12 bases between. CDR3 coding DNA: TGCGCCAGCAGCCAAGATGGGGCGGAGCTGAACACCGGGGAGCTGTTTTTT. Translating it yields CASSQDGAELNTGELFF.

In this sample, this clonotype turned up a few times. This chain uses TRBV6-2 or TRBV6-3 with TRBJ1-5, with D unclear. V lost 3 bases and J 2 bases, leaving 11 bases between the germline ends. From germline, CDR1 is MNHEY and CDR2 SVGEGT. The CDR3 is 15 residues long. The chain's CDR3 is CASSYEVRRNQPQHF. Written as DNA, the CDR3 is TGTGCCAGCAGTTATGAGGTCAGGCGCAATCAGCCCCAGCATTTT.

This clonotype showed up many times. This sequence joins TRBV29-1 and TRBJ1-1, with 10 bases that match TRBD1. V lost 0 bases and J lost 8; bases outside the gene matches: 9. Germline loops: CDR1 SQVTM, CDR2 ANQGSEA. The CDR3 runs to 15 residues. The CDR3 is CSVEDRTGGEEEAFF. Written as DNA, the CDR3 is TGCAGCGTTGAAGATCGGACAGGGGGGGAGGAGGAAGCTTTCTTT.

This clonotype showed up just a few times. J is TRBJ2-3 and V is TRBV20-1, with D tentatively TRBD1 (5 bases). The germline V gene has CDR1 DFQATT and CDR2 SNEGSKA (reference sequence). This CDR3 region has 12 residues. V was cut by 5 bases and J by 5 bases, with 11 bases left in between. CDR3 in amino acids: CSAGQAVDTQYF. Written as DNA, the CDR3 is TGCAGTGCTGGACAAGCTGTAGATACGCAGTATTTT.

This clonotype was seen a handful of times. The chain employs TRBV4-3 and TRBJ2-5, with D unresolved. This CDR3 comprises 14 residues. The V end was cut by 1 base, the J end by 2 bases, with 8 bases between. CDR1 is LGHNA and CDR2 is YSLEER in the germline V gene. CDR3 in amino acids: CASSQGRRQETQYF. The CDR3 DNA reads as TGCGCCAGCAGCCAAGGTCGACGACAAGAGACCCAGTACTTC.

This clonotype was observed a few times. This chain links TRBV6-1 with TRBJ2-7, with unresolved D. V gave up 2 bases and J gave up 4 bases, with 18 bases separating them. This CDR3 comprises 16 residues. Germline CDR1 is MNHNS and CDR2 is SASEGT. Here the CDR3 DNA reads TGTGCCAGCAGTGAAATTAGGACCACATACTCTTACGAGCAGTACTTC. Protein sequence: CASSEIRTTYSYEQYF.

This clonotype was seen many times. V usage is TRBV7-2 and J usage is TRBJ2-1; 11 bases map to TRBD2. The CDR3 runs to 15 residues. The J segment lost 9 bases and the V segment lost 2 bases, leaving 6 bases of the junction unmatched. Germline CDR1 is SGHTA and CDR2 is FQGNSA. The CDR3, as DNA: TGTGCCAGCAGCTTAACTAGCGGGGGCGACCGTGAGCAGTTCTTC. This sequence encodes CASSLTSGGDREQFF.

At least ten counts were recorded for this clonotype. The chain links TRBV7-2 to TRBJ2-7, with D perhaps TRBD1 (6 bases). The CDR3 is 14 amino acids. Between the trimmed V and J ends, which lost 5 bases and 3 bases, there was a span of 14 bases. In germline, CDR1 is SGHTA, CDR2 FQGNSA. The CDR3 DNA is TGTGCCAGCAGCGCGCAACAGGGACACTACGAGCAGTACTTC. Amino acid sequence: CASSAQQGHYEQYF.

This clonotype was observed at least ten times. The chain carries TRBV5-1 and TRBJ2-1; D gene ambiguous. Between the trimmed V and J ends, which lost 1 base and 0 bases, there was a span of 8 bases. Looked up from germline, CDR1 is SGHRS and CDR2 is YFSETQ. The CDR3 consists of 15 residues. CDR3 protein: CASSLQGSSYNEQFF. For the CDR3, the DNA is TGCGCCAGCAGCTTGCAAGGAAGCTCCTACAATGAGCAGTTCTTC.

Notes on this clonotype: A single base separates this from a much larger clone, so it may be a read error. This chain connects TRBV19 to TRBJ1-3; D ambiguous. Deletions cut 7 bases from V and 4 bases from J, with 11 bases between. This CDR3 is built from 13 residues. CDR1 LNHDA and CDR2 SQIVND come from the germline V gene (reference sequence). This chain's CDR3 is CASKRTGGNTIYF. The CDR3 DNA reads as TGTGCCAGTAAGAGGACGGGGGGAAACACCATATATTTT.

This clonotype was counted between two and nine times. CDR3 region: CASSLMGLAGSDTQYF. The CDR3 region has the DNA TGTGCCAGCAGCTTAATGGGACTAGCGGGCTCAGATACGCAGTATTTT. The chain recombines TRBV7-3 with TRBJ2-3, with 12 bases matching TRBD2. The J segment lost 4 bases and the V segment lost 1 base, leaving 3 bases of the junction unmatched. The V gene's germline CDR1 is SGHTA and CDR2 FQGTGA. There are 16 residues in the CDR3.

This clonotype was counted at least ten times. The chain uses TRBV19 and TRBJ2-7; 7 bases match TRBD1. This CDR3 contains 13 residues. Trimming cost V 7 bases and J 4 bases; bases outside gene matches: 7. Germline V CDR1 and CDR2: LNHDA, SQIVND (reference sequence). The CDR3 DNA is TGTGCCAGTAAAATGACAGGGCAATACGAGCAGTACTTC. This gives the protein CASKMTGQYEQYF.

The gene calls are TRBV10-2 and TRBJ2-2, with TRBD2 matching over 8 bases. Germline lookup yields CDR1 WSHSY and CDR2 SAAADI. V trimming: 2 bases; J trimming: 6 bases; junction bases outside the gene matches: 5. The CDR3 runs to 15 residues. CDR3 sequence reads: CASSEILAAAGELFF. The CDR3 region has the DNA TGCGCCAGCAGTGAGATACTAGCGGCGGCCGGGGAGCTGTTTTTT.

There are a few counts of this clonotype. This chain uses TRBV30 with TRBJ1-6; 7 nucleotides align to TRBD1. Germline V gene lookup returns CDR1 GTSNPN and CDR2 SVGIG (reference sequence). After removal of 4 bases from V and 7 bases from J, the junction contained 4 bases not matched to a gene. The CDR3 runs 13 residues. In nucleotides, the CDR3 is TGTGCCTGGATACGGGACAGAAATTCACCCCTCCACTTT. Residues: CAWIRDRNSPLHF.

In its sample, this clonotype was seen many times. CDR3 protein: CASSFSEGDTQYF. The CDR3 DNA reads TGTGCCAGCAGTTTTTCAGAAGGGGATACGCAGTATTTT. The rearrangement links TRBV12-3 or TRBV12-4 to TRBJ2-3; D uncertain. This CDR3 comprises 13 residues. Trimming stripped 3 bases from V and 6 bases from J, with 10 bases between.

The chain recombines TRBV11-2 with TRBJ2-2; tentative D call: TRBD2 (7 bases). V was shortened by 2 bases and J by 7 bases, with 20 bases between the two germline ends. Germline loops: CDR1 SGHAT, CDR2 FQNNGV. CDR3 length: 17 residues. The CDR3: CASSLPRGAGGIGELFF. The CDR3 DNA is TGTGCCAGCAGCTTACCTCGGGGGGCTGGGGGTATCGGGGAGCTGTTTTTT.

This clonotype was detected many times. The genes are TRBV14 and TRBJ2-7; D ambiguous. This CDR3 comprises 13 residues. CDR1 SGHDN and CDR2 FVKESK come from the germline V gene. The V end was cut by 6 bases, the J end by 6 bases, with 15 bases between. This CDR3 is CASSTASSIEQYF. The CDR3 DNA follows: TGTGCCAGCAGTACCGCGAGTTCCATCGAGCAGTACTTC.